These 9 T cell receptor beta chains share one sample of origin, sequenced in a study of T cell responses to AZD1222 COVID-19 vaccine. Only in-frame clones appear in the TCRdb table, and some are missing; sequencing was by immunoSEQ multiplex PCR. The sample shows about 84,000 clones, roughly nine tenths of them seen only once. The material sequenced was peripheral blood, taken on day 0 of AZD1222 vaccination. These receptors were obtained from an adult in good health.

The chain joins TRBV19 to TRBJ1-4; D gene ambiguous. Trimming pared 3 bases from V and 6 bases from J, leaving 8 bases between. The germline V gene encodes CDR1 LNHDA and CDR2 SQIVND (reference sequence). The CDR3 contains 13 residues. CDR3 protein: CASSINRYEKLFF. CDR3 nucleotide sequence: TGTGCCAGTAGTATTAACAGATATGAAAAACTGTTTTTT.

The chain has TRBV2 and TRBJ2-1, with 11 nucleotides matching TRBD1. In germline, CDR1 is SNHLY, CDR2 FYNNEI. Trimming took 6 bases from V and 5 from J; bases not matched to a gene: 6. The length of the CDR3 is 15 residues. The CDR3, as DNA: TGTGCCAGCAGCGGAGGACAGGGGGCACACAATGAGCAGTTCTTC. Translation: CASSGGQGAHNEQFF.

CDR3 amino acids: CASSFITSGATGELFF. CDR3 nucleotide sequence: TGCGCCAGCAGCTTTATTACTAGCGGAGCCACCGGGGAGCTGTTTTTT. This chain connects TRBV5-1 to TRBJ2-2; TRBD2 matches 8 bases. The V gene end was trimmed by 2 bases and the J gene end by 4 bases; junction bases not matched to a gene: 7. CDR1 is SGHRS, CDR2 YFSETQ, per germline. This CDR3 region has 16 residues.

This clone has only one observation. CDR3 residues: CASSKGIPGPVGTEAFF. CDR3 DNA sequence: TGTGCCAGTAGTAAGGGGATCCCGGGCCCAGTGGGCACTGAAGCTTTCTTT. The chain is built from TRBV19 and TRBJ1-1; D perhaps matches TRBD1 (5 bases). The CDR3 runs to 17 residues. The germline V gene has CDR1 LNHDA and CDR2 SQIVND (reference sequence). Between the trimmed V and J ends, which lost 4 bases and 4 bases, there was a span of 22 bases.

The V call is TRBV2, the J call TRBJ1-5, with D possibly matching TRBD1 (5 bases). This CDR3 has 15 amino acids. Germline CDR1 and CDR2: SNHLY and FYNNEI. V dropped 2 bases and J dropped 0 bases, with 8 bases sitting between them. CDR3 amino acids: CASSEYRSSNQPQHF. CDR3 bases: TGTGCCAGCAGTGAATACAGGTCTAGCAATCAGCCCCAGCATTTT.

The J gene is TRBJ1-4, the V gene TRBV7-9, with 7 bases fitting TRBD1. The CDR3 contains 16 residues. CDR1 is SEHNR and CDR2 is FQNEAQ in the germline V gene (reference sequence). The ends lost 3 bases at V and 3 bases at J; junction bases unmatched: 7. CDR3 region: CASSLVGGRANEKLFF. CDR3 DNA sequence: TGTGCCAGCAGCTTGGTAGGGGGCAGGGCTAATGAAAAACTGTTTTTT. Supplemented by reference TRBV7-9 and TRBJ1-4, the full variable domain reads DTGVSQNPRHKITKRGQNVTFRCDPISEHNRLYWYRQTLGQGPEFLTYFQNEAQLEKSRLLSDRFSAERPKGSFSTLEIQRTEQGDSAMYLCASSLVGGRANEKLFFGSGTQLSVL.

The chain recombines TRBV27 with TRBJ2-5, with 7 bases lining up with TRBD2. Per the germline V gene, CDR1 is MNHEY and CDR2 is SMNVEV (reference sequence). With V trimmed by 0 bases and J by 7 bases, 5 bases remained unmatched. The CDR3 has 14 amino acids. CDR3 nucleotides: TGTGCCAGCAGTTTATCGGGGACTATTGGGACCCAGTACTTC. This codes for CASSLSGTIGTQYF.

The chain recombines TRBV19 with TRBJ1-4; no reliable D call. Trimming cost V 3 bases and J 0 bases, with 11 bases left between them. Germline CDR1 LNHDA, CDR2 SQIVND (reference sequence). The CDR3 length is 16 residues. This CDR3 reads CASSIHPRTTNEKLFF. CDR3 coding DNA: TGTGCCAGTAGTATCCACCCCAGGACAACTAATGAAAAACTGTTTTTT.

The chain is built from TRBV5-4 and TRBJ2-3; 7 bases are shared with TRBD2. The CDR3 is 18 residues long. Germline V gene lookup returns CDR1 SGHNT and CDR2 YYREEE (reference sequence). The ends lost 0 bases at V and 0 bases at J; junction bases unmatched: 10. In nucleotides, the CDR3 is TGTGCCAGCAGCTTGGGGGGTGTTTCGGGAGGAAGCACAGATACGCAGTATTTT. Protein product: CASSLGGVSGGSTDTQYF.